A selection of T cell receptor beta chains follows, all from one sample in a study of siplizumab effects on memory and regulatory T cells. Libraries were prepared by immunoSEQ multiplex PCR; TCRdb keeps only in-frame clonotypes and omits some of them. The sample lists 85,000 to 130,000 clones, about 90% seen once, with around 0.68% in the top ten. Specimen: Tregs sorted from blood. These receptors originate from a human donor in good health. The CDR3 runs from the conserved cysteine through the conserved F or W. Each record gives: V gene, J gene, D gene, clone size, CDR3 protein, CDR3 DNA. The D gene is left open where the match is weak. The size entry is marked missing in some rows and otherwise reads once, few, many or a size class.

>TRBV5-1|TRBJ2-4|.|.
CASSLFPENIQYF
TGCGCCAGCAGCTTGTTCCCCGAAAACATTCAGTACTTC
>TRBV19|TRBJ2-3|TRBD2|.
CASSARLASTDTQYF
TGTGCCAGTAGTGCCCGACTAGCTAGCACAGATACGCAGTATTTT
>TRBV9|TRBJ1-2|TRBD1|.
CASSVAPRGVGYTF
TGTGCCAGCAGCGTAGCTCCCAGGGGGGTTGGCTACACCTTC
>TRBV27|TRBJ2-7|TRBD2|.
CASERGREIGEQYF
TGTGCCAGTGAGCGGGGCCGCGAGATTGGCGAGCAGTACTTC
>TRBV27|TRBJ1-4|.|.
CASRQVFSRSEKLFF
TGTGCCAGCAGACAGGTTTTTAGTCGTTCTGAAAAACTGTTTTTT
>TRBV4-1|TRBJ2-2|TRBD2|.
CASSQRAGGSWTGELFF
TGCGCCAGCAGCCAGAGAGCGGGAGGGTCCTGGACCGGGGAGCTGTTTTTT
>TRBV5-1|TRBJ2-7|TRBD1|once
CASSVGQGAYEQYF
TGCGCCAGCAGCGTTGGACAGGGGGCCTACGAGCAGTACTTC
>TRBV15|TRBJ1-5|.|many
CATSRDSGAYQPQHF
TGTGCCACCAGCAGAGATTCAGGGGCCTATCAGCCCCAGCATTTT
>TRBV7-3|TRBJ2-1|.|.
CASSLRVGTNYNEQFF
TGTGCCAGCAGCTTAAGGGTTGGGACAAACTACAATGAGCAGTTCTTC
>TRBV5-4|TRBJ2-5|TRBD2|.
CASSLVGLAGFNAETQYF
TGTGCCAGCAGCTTGGTGGGACTAGCGGGATTTAACGCGGAGACCCAGTACTTC
>TRBV4-1|TRBJ1-1|.|.
CASSQEDRINTEAFF
TGCGCCAGCAGCCAAGAAGACAGGATAAACACTGAAGCTTTCTTT
>TRBV29-1|TRBJ2-1|TRBD2|.
CSVEDWRGLAGGRGTYNEQFF
TGCAGCGTTGAAGATTGGAGAGGTCTAGCGGGTGGAAGGGGGACCTACAATGAGCAGTTCTTC
>TRBV7-2|TRBJ2-7|.|.
CASSLRDTYEQYF
TGTGCCAGCAGCTTAAGAGACACCTACGAGCAGTACTTC
>TRBV28|TRBJ2-7|.|.
CASRLLGGVTYEQYF
TGTGCCAGCAGGCTCCTAGGGGGTGTCACCTACGAGCAGTACTTC